The rows below give T cell receptor beta chains drawn from one sample of a study of blood T cell repertoires in COVID-19. Sequencing used immunoSEQ multiplex PCR; TCRdb keeps in-frame clones, though not all of them. The sample has hundreds of thousands of clones, nearly 90% seen once. Sequencing used PBMCs or T cells enriched from blood (not recorded which). These receptors were obtained from a woman aged 18 to 35 with acute COVID-19. The CDR3 runs from the conserved cysteine through the conserved F or W. D genes are given only for firm matches. Clone size, where shown, is once, few, many, or a class for clones that have expanded.

>TRBV7-9|TRBJ2-5|-|TRBD1
CASSLAGDRGGEETQYF
TGTGCCAGCAGCTTGGCGGGGGACAGGGGCGGGGAAGAGACCCAGTACTTC
>TRBV2|TRBJ2-7|-|TRBD1
CASSHPGQGWYEQYF
TGTGCCAGCAGTCATCCGGGACAGGGGTGGTACGAGCAGTACTTC
>TRBV4-1|TRBJ2-5|few|-
CASSPQETQYF
TGCGCCAGCAGCCCTCAAGAGACCCAGTACTTC
>TRBV9|TRBJ2-3|-|TRBD2
CASSVGLAGGPRTDTQYF
TGTGCCAGCAGCGTAGGGCTAGCGGGAGGGCCTAGGACAGATACGCAGTATTTT
>TRBV6-5|TRBJ1-4|-|-
CASRDGGDTNEKLFF
TGTGCCAGCAGGGATGGGGGGGACACTAATGAAAAACTGTTTTTT
>TRBV7-2|TRBJ2-1|-|-
CASSLVGLGGRFDEQFF
TGTGCCAGCAGCTTAGTAGGGCTCGGGGGGCGGTTCGATGAGCAGTTCTTC
>TRBV6-5|TRBJ2-5|-|TRBD1
CASGNSGQGGETQYF
TGTGCCAGCGGCAATTCGGGACAGGGTGGAGAGACCCAGTACTTC
>TRBV4-2|TRBJ2-3|once|TRBD2
CASSQAGLAVADTQYF
TGTGCCAGCAGCCAAGCGGGACTAGCGGTAGCAGATACGCAGTATTTT
>TRBV7-3|TRBJ2-1|once|TRBD2
CASSLASGYNEQFF
TGTGCCAGCAGTTTAGCTAGCGGCTACAATGAGCAGTTCTTC
>TRBV6-5|TRBJ2-2|-|-
CASSLRDSNTGELFF
TGTGCCAGCAGTCTCCGAGATTCGAACACCGGGGAGCTGTTTTTT
>TRBV5-4|TRBJ2-7|-|-
CASSFRGAALYEQYF
TGTGCCAGCAGCTTCCGGGGGGCGGCCCTCTACGAGCAGTACTTC
>TRBV15|TRBJ2-7|-|-
CATSRALADYEQYF
TGTGCCACCAGCAGAGCTCTTGCGGACTACGAGCAGTACTTC
>TRBV27|TRBJ2-5|-|TRBD2
CASSLGFGAGGETQYF
TGTGCCAGCAGTTTAGGGTTCGGGGCGGGAGGAGAGACCCAGTACTTC
>TRBV12-3/TRBV12-4|TRBJ2-5|once|-
CASSGRVWTQYF
TGTGCCAGCAGTGGCCGGGTGTGGACCCAGTACTTC
>TRBV27|TRBJ2-7|-|-
CASSLKAESYEQYF
TGTGCCAGCAGTTTAAAGGCGGAATCCTACGAGCAGTACTTC
>TRBV6-5|TRBJ2-3|-|TRBD2
CASSPSGRSTDTQYF
TGTGCCAGCAGTCCCAGCGGGAGAAGCACAGATACGCAGTATTTT
>TRBV4-3|TRBJ2-3|once|-
CASSLAGGADTQYF
TGCGCCAGCAGCCTTGCGGGTGGGGCAGATACGCAGTATTTT
>TRBV24-1|TRBJ2-5|-|TRBD1
CATSPTGGQKTQYF
TGTGCCACCAGCCCGACAGGGGGACAGAAGACCCAGTACTTC
>TRBV4-2|TRBJ1-2|-|-
CASSQDLVTASNYGYTF
TGTGCCAGCAGCCAAGATCTGGTGACAGCCTCTAACTATGGCTACACCTTC
>TRBV4-1|TRBJ2-1|once|TRBD2
CASSQARTSGRGIEQFF
TGCGCCAGCAGCCAAGCTAGGACTAGCGGGAGAGGGATCGAGCAGTTCTTC
>TRBV28|TRBJ1-2|-|-
CASSSGREEVNYGYTF
TGTGCCAGCAGTTCGGGGAGGGAGGAGGTTAACTATGGCTACACCTTC
>TRBV7-9|TRBJ1-2|-|-
CASSAGLGSGYGYTF
TGTGCCAGCAGCGCAGGCTTAGGCTCTGGGTATGGCTACACCTTC
>TRBV10-1|TRBJ1-1|-|-
CASSGFQAREAFF
TGCGCCAGCAGTGGATTTCAGGCCCGTGAAGCTTTCTTT
>TRBV27|TRBJ2-2|-|-
CASSVHGAGWELFF
TGTGCCAGCAGTGTACATGGGGCAGGCTGGGAGCTGTTTTTT
>TRBV18|TRBJ1-4|-|-
CASSPPQETTNEKLFF
TGTGCCAGCTCACCCCCCCAGGAAACAACTAATGAAAAACTGTTTTTT
>TRBV5-6|TRBJ2-3|-|-
CASSPTSTDTQYF
TGTGCCAGCAGCCCGACTAGCACAGATACGCAGTATTTT
>TRBV29-1|TRBJ2-1|-|-
CSVEAQGTTNEQFF
TGCAGCGTTGAAGCTCAGGGAACAACCAATGAGCAGTTCTTC
>TRBV18|TRBJ2-1|-|TRBD2
CASSQLTSGSSYNEQFF
TGTGCCAGCTCACAGTTGACTAGCGGGAGCTCCTACAATGAGCAGTTCTTC
>TRBV12-3/TRBV12-4|TRBJ2-7|-|TRBD1
CASKQGAHYEQYF
TGTGCCAGCAAACAGGGGGCCCACTACGAGCAGTACTTC
>TRBV27|TRBJ2-3|-|TRBD2
CASSSPGVAGVIPDTQYF
TGTGCCAGCAGTTCCCCCGGGGTAGCGGGAGTTATACCAGATACGCAGTATTTT
>TRBV28|TRBJ1-5|-|TRBD1
CASRLQGGPNQPQHF
TGTGCCAGCAGGCTACAGGGGGGCCCCAATCAGCCCCAGCATTTT
>TRBV7-9|TRBJ1-1|-|TRBD1
CASSPDREKAFF
TGTGCCAGCAGCCCAGACAGGGAAAAAGCTTTCTTT
>TRBV7-9|TRBJ2-1|-|TRBD2
CASSLAHAGGYNEQFF
TGTGCCAGCAGCTTAGCGCACGCGGGAGGGTACAATGAGCAGTTCTTC
>TRBV5-1|TRBJ2-5|-|TRBD1
CASSAGTGHTGTQYF
TGCGCCAGCAGCGCAGGGACAGGGCATACCGGGACCCAGTACTTC
>TRBV6-4|TRBJ2-2|-|TRBD2
CASSDSAGGNTGELFF
TGTGCCAGCAGTGACTCTGCGGGAGGGAACACCGGGGAGCTGTTTTTT
>TRBV27|TRBJ2-7|-|-
CASSLAPGTWQYF
TGTGCCAGCAGTTTAGCCCCCGGGACTTGGCAGTACTTC
>TRBV18|TRBJ1-5|-|TRBD1
CASSPYEGQINQPQHF
TGTGCCAGCTCACCTTACGAGGGACAGATAAATCAGCCCCAGCATTTT
>TRBV6-5|TRBJ1-1|-|TRBD1
CASSIGQGVYTEAFF
TGTGCCAGCAGTATCGGACAGGGGGTTTATACTGAAGCTTTCTTT
>TRBV9|TRBJ2-1|-|-
CASSVGEGGEQFF
TGTGCCAGCAGCGTAGGGGAGGGGGGTGAGCAGTTCTTC
>TRBV28|TRBJ1-1|few|TRBD1
CASSTGQLEAFF
TGTGCCAGCAGTACGGGACAGCTAGAAGCTTTCTTT
>TRBV4-1|TRBJ1-5|once|-
CASSPYTTGGNQPQHF
TGCGCCAGCAGCCCATATACGACAGGAGGAAATCAGCCCCAGCATTTT
>TRBV18|TRBJ2-7|once|-
CASSPLHPGSSYEQYF
TGTGCCAGCTCACCTCTTCACCCGGGGAGCTCCTACGAGCAGTACTTC
>TRBV19|TRBJ2-3|-|-
CASSMALGTSTDTQYF
TGTGCCAGTAGTATGGCCCTAGGGACTAGCACAGATACGCAGTATTTT
>TRBV28|TRBJ2-3|-|-
CATSTDTQYF
TGTGCCACTTCCACAGATACGCAGTATTTT
>TRBV11-2|TRBJ2-1|-|TRBD1
CASKTGGVYNEQFF
TGTGCCAGCAAAACAGGGGGCGTCTACAATGAGCAGTTCTTC
>TRBV4-2|TRBJ2-7|-|TRBD2
CASSQGGTSGPLKQYF
TGTGCCAGCAGCCAAGGGGGTACTAGCGGCCCTTTGAAGCAGTACTTC
>TRBV11-3|TRBJ1-1|-|TRBD1
CASSLDRVTEAFF
TGTGCCAGCAGCCTCGACAGGGTCACTGAAGCTTTCTTT